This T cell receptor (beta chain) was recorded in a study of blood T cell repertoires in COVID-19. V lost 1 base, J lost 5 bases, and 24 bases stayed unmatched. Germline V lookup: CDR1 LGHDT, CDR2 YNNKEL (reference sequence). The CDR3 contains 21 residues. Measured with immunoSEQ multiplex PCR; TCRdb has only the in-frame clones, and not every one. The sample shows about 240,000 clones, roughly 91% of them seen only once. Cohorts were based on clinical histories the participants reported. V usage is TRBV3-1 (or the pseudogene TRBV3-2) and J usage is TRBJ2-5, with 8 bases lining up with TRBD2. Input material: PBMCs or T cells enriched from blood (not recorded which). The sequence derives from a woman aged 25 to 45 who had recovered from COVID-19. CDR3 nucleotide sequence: TGTGCCAGCAGCCAAGTTTCATCAACCGGTACTAGCGGAGCCGGCCGGGAGACCCAGTACTTC. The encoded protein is CASSQVSSTGTSGAGRETQYF.